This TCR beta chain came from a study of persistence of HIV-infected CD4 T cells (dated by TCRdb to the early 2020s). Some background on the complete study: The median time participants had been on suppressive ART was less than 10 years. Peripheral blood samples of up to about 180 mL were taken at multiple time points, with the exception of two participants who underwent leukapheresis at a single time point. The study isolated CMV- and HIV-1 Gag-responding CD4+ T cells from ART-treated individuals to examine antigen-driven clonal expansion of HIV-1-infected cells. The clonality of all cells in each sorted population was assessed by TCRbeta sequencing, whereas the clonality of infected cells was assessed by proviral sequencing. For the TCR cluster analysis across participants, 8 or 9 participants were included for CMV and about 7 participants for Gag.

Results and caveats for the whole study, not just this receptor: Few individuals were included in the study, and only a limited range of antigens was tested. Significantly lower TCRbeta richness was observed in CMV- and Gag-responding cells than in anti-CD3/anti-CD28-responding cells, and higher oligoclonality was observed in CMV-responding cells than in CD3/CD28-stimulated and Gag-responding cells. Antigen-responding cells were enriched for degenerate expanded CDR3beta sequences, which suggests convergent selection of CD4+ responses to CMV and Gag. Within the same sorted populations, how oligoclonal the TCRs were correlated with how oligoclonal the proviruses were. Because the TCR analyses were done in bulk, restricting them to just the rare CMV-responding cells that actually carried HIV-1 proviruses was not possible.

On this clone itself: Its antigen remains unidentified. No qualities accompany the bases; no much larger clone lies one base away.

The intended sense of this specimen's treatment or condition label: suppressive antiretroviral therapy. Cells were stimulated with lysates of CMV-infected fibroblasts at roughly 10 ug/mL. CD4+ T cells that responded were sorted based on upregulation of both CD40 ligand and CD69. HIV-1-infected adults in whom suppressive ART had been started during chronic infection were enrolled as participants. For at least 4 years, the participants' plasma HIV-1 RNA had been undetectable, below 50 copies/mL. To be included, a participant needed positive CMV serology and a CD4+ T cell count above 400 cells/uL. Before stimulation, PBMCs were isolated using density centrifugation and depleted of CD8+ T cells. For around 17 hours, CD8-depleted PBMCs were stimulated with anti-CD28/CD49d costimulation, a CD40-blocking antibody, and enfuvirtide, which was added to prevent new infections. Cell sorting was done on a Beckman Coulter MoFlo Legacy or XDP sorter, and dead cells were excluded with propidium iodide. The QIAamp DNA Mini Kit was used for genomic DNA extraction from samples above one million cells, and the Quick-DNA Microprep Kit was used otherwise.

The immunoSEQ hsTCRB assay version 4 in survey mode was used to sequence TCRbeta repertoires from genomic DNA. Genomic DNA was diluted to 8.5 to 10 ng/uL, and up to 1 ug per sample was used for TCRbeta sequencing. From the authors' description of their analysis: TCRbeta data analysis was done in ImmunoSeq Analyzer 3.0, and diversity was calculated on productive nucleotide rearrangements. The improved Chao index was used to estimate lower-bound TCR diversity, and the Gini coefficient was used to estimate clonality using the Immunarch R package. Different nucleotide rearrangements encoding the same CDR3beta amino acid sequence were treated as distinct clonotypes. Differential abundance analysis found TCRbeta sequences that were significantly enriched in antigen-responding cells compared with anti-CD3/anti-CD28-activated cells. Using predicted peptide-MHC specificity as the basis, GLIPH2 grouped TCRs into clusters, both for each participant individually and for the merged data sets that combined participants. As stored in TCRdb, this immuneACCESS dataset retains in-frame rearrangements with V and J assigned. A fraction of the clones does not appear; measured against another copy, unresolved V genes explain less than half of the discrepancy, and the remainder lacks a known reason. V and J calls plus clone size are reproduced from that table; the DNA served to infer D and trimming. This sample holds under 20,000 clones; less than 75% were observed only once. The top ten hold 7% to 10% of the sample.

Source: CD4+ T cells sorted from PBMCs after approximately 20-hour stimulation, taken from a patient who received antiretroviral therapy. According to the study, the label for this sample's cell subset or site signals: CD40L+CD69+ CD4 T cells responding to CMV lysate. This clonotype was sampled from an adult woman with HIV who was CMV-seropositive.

The nucleotide sequence reads as follows: TGTGCCAGCAGCCGAGGGGATCTTAGACTAGCCAAAAACATTCAGTACTTC. Its translation is CASSRGDLRLAKNIQYF. The chain is made from TRBV5-6 and TRBJ2-4; the D segment may tentatively be TRBD1 or TRBD2, each giving 5 matched bases. The CDR3 measures 17 amino acids from cysteine to phenylalanine. The kept DNA is CDR3 alone, 51 bases in frame from the first base. From the germline V gene, CDR1 is SGHDT and CDR2 is YYEEEE. The germline ends are 17 bases apart after V is trimmed by 4 bases and J by 0 bases.